This T cell receptor delta chain was identified in a study of gamma-delta T cells after stem cell transplantation. TCRdb re-called the RT-PCR reads using CATT. The data hold just over 4,500 delta-chain clones, with approximately 1.9% observed a single time. J lost 1 base, V lost 3 bases, and 14 bases had no gene match. CDR3 length: 19 amino acids. The germline CDR1 and CDR2 sequences are GEAIGNYY and EKD. Sequenced material: gamma-delta T cells. The chain has TRDV2 and TRDJ1, with 12 bases fitting TRDD3. The sequence derives from a human donor. It is not recorded whose cells these are; they may come from a transplant donor. The CDR3 DNA follows: TGTGCCTGTGACCCACTTGTCCTGGGGGATACGCTTAGCACCGATAAACTCATCTTT. This codes for CACDPLVLGDTLSTDKLIF.